The present entry profiles one T cell receptor beta chain with its context. The data derive from a study of blood T cell repertoires in COVID-19. The CDR3 covers 13 residues. Trimming removed 6 bases from V and 1 base from J, with 9 bases in between. Germline CDR1 reads SNHLY; CDR2 reads FYNNEI. The repertoire was sequenced with immunoSEQ multiplex PCR; TCRdb's copy has only in-frame clones and lacks some. The sample yields some 490,000 clones, approximately 86% seen once. Sequencing was performed on PBMCs or T cells enriched from blood (not recorded which). The rearrangement links TRBV2 to TRBJ1-1; perhaps TRBD1 as D (6 bases). The sequence derives from a woman in her fifties or sixties who had recovered from COVID-19. CDR3 nucleotide sequence: TGTGCCAGCAGGACCAGGGGGAACACTGAAGCTTTCTTT. Its protein product is CASRTRGNTEAFF.